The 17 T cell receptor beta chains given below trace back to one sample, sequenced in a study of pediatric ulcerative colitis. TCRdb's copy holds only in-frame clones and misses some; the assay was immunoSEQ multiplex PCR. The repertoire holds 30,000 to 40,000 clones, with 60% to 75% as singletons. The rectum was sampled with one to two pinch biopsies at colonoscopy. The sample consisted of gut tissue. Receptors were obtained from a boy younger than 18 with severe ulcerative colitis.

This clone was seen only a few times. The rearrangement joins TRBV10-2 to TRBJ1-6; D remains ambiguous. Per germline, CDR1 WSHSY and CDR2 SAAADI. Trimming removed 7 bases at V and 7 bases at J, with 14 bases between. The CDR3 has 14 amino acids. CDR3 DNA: TGCGCCAGCACTCTGGAGGGATCGAATTCACCCCTCCACTTT. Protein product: CASTLEGSNSPLHF.

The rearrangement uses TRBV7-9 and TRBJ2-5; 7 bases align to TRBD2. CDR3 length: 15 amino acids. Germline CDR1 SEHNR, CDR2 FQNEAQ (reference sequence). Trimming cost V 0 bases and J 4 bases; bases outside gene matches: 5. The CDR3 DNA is TGTGCCAGCAGCTTAGCTTCGTGGGAGGGAGAGACCCAGTACTTC. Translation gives CASSLASWEGETQYF.

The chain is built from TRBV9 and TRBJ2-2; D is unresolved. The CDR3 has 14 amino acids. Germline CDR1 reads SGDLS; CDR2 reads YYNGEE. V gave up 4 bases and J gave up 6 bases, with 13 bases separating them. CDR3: CASSPHPSAGELFF. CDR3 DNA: TGTGCCAGCAGCCCTCATCCTAGTGCCGGGGAGCTGTTTTTT.

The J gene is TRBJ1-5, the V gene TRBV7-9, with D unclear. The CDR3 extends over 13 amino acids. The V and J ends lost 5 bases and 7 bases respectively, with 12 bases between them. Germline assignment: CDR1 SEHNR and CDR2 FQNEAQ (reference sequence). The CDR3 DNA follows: TGTGCCAGCAGCCTTGGGCCGAGACAGCCCCAGCATTTT. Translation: CASSLGPRQPQHF. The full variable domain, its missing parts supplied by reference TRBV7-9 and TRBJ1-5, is DTGVSQNPRHKITKRGQNVTFRCDPISEHNRLYWYRQTLGQGPEFLTYFQNEAQLEKSRLLSDRFSAERPKGSFSTLEIQRTEQGDSAMYLCASSLGPRQPQHFGDGTRLSIL.

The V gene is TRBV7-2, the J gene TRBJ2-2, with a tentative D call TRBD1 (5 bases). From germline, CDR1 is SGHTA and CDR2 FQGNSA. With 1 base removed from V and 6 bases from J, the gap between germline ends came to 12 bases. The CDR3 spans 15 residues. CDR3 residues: CASSLDRISPGELFF. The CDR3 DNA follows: TGTGCCAGCAGCTTAGACAGGATAAGTCCCGGGGAGCTGTTTTTT.

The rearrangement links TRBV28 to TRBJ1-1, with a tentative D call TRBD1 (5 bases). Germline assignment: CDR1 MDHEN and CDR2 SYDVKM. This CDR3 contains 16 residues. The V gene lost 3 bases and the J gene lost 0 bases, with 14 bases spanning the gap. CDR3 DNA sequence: TGTGCCAGCAGTTTTTCCCTCACAGGAGTGAACACTGAAGCTTTCTTT. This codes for CASSFSLTGVNTEAFF.

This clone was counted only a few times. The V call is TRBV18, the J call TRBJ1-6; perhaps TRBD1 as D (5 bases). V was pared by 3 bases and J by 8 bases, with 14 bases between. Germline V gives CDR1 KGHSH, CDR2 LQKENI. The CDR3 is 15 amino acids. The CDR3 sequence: CASSPVRGGDSPLHF. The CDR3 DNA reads TGTGCCAGCTCACCCGTACGGGGGGGTGATTCACCCCTCCACTTT.

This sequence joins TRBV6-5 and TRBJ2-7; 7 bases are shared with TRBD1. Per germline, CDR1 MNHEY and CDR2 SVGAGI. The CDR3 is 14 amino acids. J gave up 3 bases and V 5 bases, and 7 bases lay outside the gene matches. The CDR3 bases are TGTGCCAGCAGTAGACAGGGTGTGAACTACGAGCAGTACTTC. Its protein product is CASSRQGVNYEQYF.

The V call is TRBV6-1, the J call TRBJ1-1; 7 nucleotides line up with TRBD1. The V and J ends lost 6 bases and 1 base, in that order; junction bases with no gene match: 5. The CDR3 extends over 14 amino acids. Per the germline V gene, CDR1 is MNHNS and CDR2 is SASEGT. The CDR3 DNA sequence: TGTGCCAGCAGCGTAAGGGGGCAGAACACTGAAGCTTTCTTT. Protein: CASSVRGQNTEAFF.

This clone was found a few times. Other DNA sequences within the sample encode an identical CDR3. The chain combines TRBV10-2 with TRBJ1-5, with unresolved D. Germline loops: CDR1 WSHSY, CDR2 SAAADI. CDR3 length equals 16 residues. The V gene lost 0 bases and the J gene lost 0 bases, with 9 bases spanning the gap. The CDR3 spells CASSESPGNSNQPQHF. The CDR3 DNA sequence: TGCGCCAGCAGTGAGTCCCCGGGTAATAGCAATCAGCCCCAGCATTTT.

CDR3 sequence: CASSLVTSGGDTQYF. For the CDR3, the DNA is TGTGCCAGCAGCTTAGTGACTAGTGGGGGAGATACGCAGTATTTT. V is TRBV11-2 and J is TRBJ2-3, with D possibly being TRBD2 (6 bases). V lost 1 base and J lost 5, with 13 bases in between. This CDR3 is built from 15 residues. Germline CDR1 reads SGHAT; CDR2 reads FQNNGV.

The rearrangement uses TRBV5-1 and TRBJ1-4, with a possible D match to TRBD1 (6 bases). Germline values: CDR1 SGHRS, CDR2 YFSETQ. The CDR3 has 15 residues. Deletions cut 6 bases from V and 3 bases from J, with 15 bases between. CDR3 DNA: TGCGCCAGCATGATTGGGGGCTCAGCTAATGAAAAACTGTTTTTT. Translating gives CASMIGGSANEKLFF.

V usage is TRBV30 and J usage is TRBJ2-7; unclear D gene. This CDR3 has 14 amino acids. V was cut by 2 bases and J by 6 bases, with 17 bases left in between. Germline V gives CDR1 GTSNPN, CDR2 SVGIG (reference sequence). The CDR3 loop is CAWSPKGFEREQYF. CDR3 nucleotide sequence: TGTGCCTGGAGTCCGAAGGGTTTTGAGCGCGAGCAGTACTTC.

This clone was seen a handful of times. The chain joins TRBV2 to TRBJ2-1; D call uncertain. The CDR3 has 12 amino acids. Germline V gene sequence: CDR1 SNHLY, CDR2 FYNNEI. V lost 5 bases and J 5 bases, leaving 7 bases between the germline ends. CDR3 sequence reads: CASSTLNNEQFF. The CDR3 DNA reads TGTGCCAGCAGTACTCTGAACAATGAGCAGTTCTTC.

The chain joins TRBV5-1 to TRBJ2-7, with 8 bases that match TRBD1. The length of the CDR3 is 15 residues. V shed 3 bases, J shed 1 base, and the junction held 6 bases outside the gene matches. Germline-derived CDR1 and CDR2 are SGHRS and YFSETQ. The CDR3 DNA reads TGCGCCAGCAGCTGGGGGACAGGAGAGTCCTACGAGCAGTACTTC. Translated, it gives CASSWGTGESYEQYF.

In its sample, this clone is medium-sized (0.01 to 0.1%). CDR3 sequence (DNA): TGTGCCAGCAGCCGCGAAGGGAGGGTGAGCTATGGCTACACCTTC. This gives the protein CASSREGRVSYGYTF. The V and J genes are TRBV11-3 and TRBJ1-2; no definite D call. This CDR3 has 15 amino acids. Looked up from germline, CDR1 is SGHNT and CDR2 is YENEEA. Trimming removed 5 bases at V and 4 bases at J, with 17 bases between.

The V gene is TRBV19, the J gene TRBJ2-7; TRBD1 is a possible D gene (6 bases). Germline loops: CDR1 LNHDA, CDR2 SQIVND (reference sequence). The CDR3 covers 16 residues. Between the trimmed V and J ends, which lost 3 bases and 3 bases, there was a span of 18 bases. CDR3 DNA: TGTGCCAGTAGTATTGGGTCGCAGGGGAGAGGCTACGAGCAGTACTTC. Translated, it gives CASSIGSQGRGYEQYF.